This is a list of T cell receptor beta chains from one sample in a study of T cell changes during pregnancy in multiple sclerosis. Some clones are missing from TCRdb's copy, which holds only in-frame ones; the method was immunoSEQ multiplex PCR. The sample has about 19,000 clones; over 70% are singletons. The sequences come from CD8+ T cells from peripheral blood mononuclear cells, collected after pregnancy. The receptor source for this set is a female donor in good health, enrolled as a control in a pregnancy study. The CDR3 runs from the conserved cysteine through the conserved F or W. The D gene is left open where the match is weak. Not all rows give a size; the values are once, few, many and, for expanded clones, a class.

D	length	V	J	size	DNA	CDR3
.	14	TRBV28	TRBJ2-7	.	TGTGCCAGCAGTTTGAAGTCACTATCCTACGAGCAGTACTTC	CASSLKSLSYEQYF
.	12	TRBV5-8	TRBJ1-1	.	TGTGCCAGCAGCTTTCCTAACACTGAAGCTTTCTTT	CASSFPNTEAFF
.	17	TRBV15	TRBJ1-1	few	TGTGCCACCAGCAGAGATGCCAGGGGAGCTAGGCACACTGAAGCTTTCTTT	CATSRDARGARHTEAFF
TRBD1	17	TRBV5-1	TRBJ2-2	.	TGCGCCAGCAGCTGGGGACCGGGACAGGGTGGCACCGGGGAGCTGTTTTTT	CASSWGPGQGGTGELFF
TRBD1	14	TRBV27	TRBJ2-7	once	TGTGCCAGCAGTGCGGACAGGGTGGGCCACGAGCAGTACTTC	CASSADRVGHEQYF
.	16	TRBV29-1	TRBJ1-2	.	TGCAGCGTTGATCAGACGTCGGAGCAGGGATTATATGGCTACACCTTC	CSVDQTSEQGLYGYTF
.	16	TRBV9	TRBJ2-3	once	TGTGCCAGCAGCCCCGCCGAGACTTACCGCACAGATACGCAGTATTTT	CASSPAETYRTDTQYF
TRBD1	17	TRBV7-9	TRBJ1-1	.	TGTGCCAGCAGCTTTTTGACAGGGGGCAGCGTAGGCACTGAAGCTTTCTTT	CASSFLTGGSVGTEAFF
TRBD2	15	TRBV15	TRBJ2-7	.	TGTGCCACCAGCGGACCTAGCGGGGGTACCTACGAGCAGTACTTC	CATSGPSGGTYEQYF
TRBD1	16	TRBV13	TRBJ2-7	.	TGTGCCAGCAGCTCCGGTCTCCAGACAGGGGGGTACGAGCAGTACTTC	CASSSGLQTGGYEQYF
.	15	TRBV6-5	TRBJ1-2	.	TGTGCCAGCACTCAGACGGAACAGAGTAACTATGGCTACACCTTC	CASTQTEQSNYGYTF
.	15	TRBV7-8	TRBJ2-7	.	TGTGCCAGCAGCTCACCCCCTAACCCCCGGGGGGAGCAGTACTTC	CASSSPPNPRGEQYF
TRBD2	14	TRBV27	TRBJ2-7	.	TGTGCCAGCAGTCGGACTAGCGGGGCATACGAGCAGTACTTC	CASSRTSGAYEQYF
.	14	TRBV30	TRBJ1-2	.	TGTGCCTGGACCGCGGGAATTGGCGCCTATGGCTACACCTTC	CAWTAGIGAYGYTF
TRBD2	17	TRBV11-1	TRBJ2-7	once	TGTGCCAGCAGCTTAGCGGGACCTAGCGGGGGGATGAAAGAGCAGTACTTC	CASSLAGPSGGMKEQYF
.	15	TRBV5-4	TRBJ2-1	.	TGTGCCAGCAGCTTGGGGGAACAGGGAAACAATGAGCAGTTCTTC	CASSLGEQGNNEQFF
.	14	TRBV7-8	TRBJ1-1	.	TGTGCCAGCAGCCCCGGGAGGCAGAACACTGAAGCTTTCTTT	CASSPGRQNTEAFF
TRBD1	15	TRBV6-1	TRBJ1-5	.	TGTGCCAGCAGTGAAACAGGGGCAGACGGTCAGCCCCAGCATTTT	CASSETGADGQPQHF
TRBD1	14	TRBV9	TRBJ1-2	.	TGTGCCAGCAGCGGGCGGGACAGCAGCTATGGCTACACCTTC	CASSGRDSSYGYTF
.	16	TRBV13	TRBJ2-3	.	TGTGCCAGCAGCCCAAGTCGGGGGGCCATCGCAGATACGCAGTATTTT	CASSPSRGAIADTQYF
TRBD1	12	TRBV5-6	TRBJ2-7	.	TGTGCCAGCAGCCCCGGACAGGGCGAGCAGTACTTC	CASSPGQGEQYF
TRBD1	13	TRBV27	TRBJ1-2	.	TGTGCCAGCAGTCCGGACAGGCGTGTGGGCTACACCTTC	CASSPDRRVGYTF
.	16	TRBV12-5	TRBJ1-1	.	TGTGCTAGTGGTTTGGTAGTGGACAAGGAGAACACTGAAGCTTTCTTT	CASGLVVDKENTEAFF
TRBD1	18	TRBV7-4	TRBJ1-5	.	TGTGCCAGCAGCTGCGAGGTACAGGGGGCAGGGAGCAATCAGCCCCAGCATTTT	CASSCEVQGAGSNQPQHF
.	12	TRBV7-9	TRBJ2-5	.	TGTGCCGTCCTACACTGGCGGGAGACCCAGTACTTC	CAVLHWRETQYF
.	15	TRBV18	TRBJ1-1	.	TGTGCCAGCTCACCGCTTTGGGCGACGGACACTGAAGCTTTCTTT	CASSPLWATDTEAFF
.	15	TRBV11-3	TRBJ2-7	few	TGTGCCAGCAGCTCGGATCGCAGGGCCTCCTACGAGCAGTACTTC	CASSSDRRASYEQYF
TRBD2	15	TRBV27	TRBJ2-5	.	TGTGCCAGCAGTCAGACTAGCGGGGGGGAAGAGACCCAGTACTTC	CASSQTSGGEETQYF
.	15	TRBV9	TRBJ1-6	.	TGTGCCAGCAGCGCAACAGGGCTGAGGAATTCACCCCTCCACTTT	CASSATGLRNSPLHF
.	11	TRBV19	TRBJ2-4	.	TGTGCCAGTAGTATTAGTGGGGGGTACTACTTC	CASSISGGYYF
TRBD2	17	TRBV10-3	TRBJ2-1	.	TGTGCCATCAGTGAGTTTCTAGCGGGGGGTGCCTACAATGAGCAGTTCTTC	CAISEFLAGGAYNEQFF
TRBD2	16	TRBV7-2	TRBJ2-1	once	TGTGCCAGCAGCTTAGATAGCGGGGGGCTCCCGAATGAGCAGTTCTTC	CASSLDSGGLPNEQFF
TRBD1	14	TRBV10-3	TRBJ2-7	medium-sized	TGTGCCATCAGGGAGGGACAGGGTATCGGCGAGCAGTACTTC	CAIREGQGIGEQYF
TRBD1	16	TRBV11-2	TRBJ2-7	.	TGTGCCAGCAGCTTAGAGCAAACCGGGACAGGGTTCGAGCAGTACTTC	CASSLEQTGTGFEQYF
TRBD1	14	TRBV27	TRBJ1-2	.	TGTGCCAGCAGTCCAGGACAGGGTTACTATGGCTACACCTTC	CASSPGQGYYGYTF
TRBD1	15	TRBV27	TRBJ1-1	once	TGTGCCAGCAGTCGTGGGACAGGGGGCACTACTGAAGCTTTCTTT	CASSRGTGGTTEAFF
TRBD2	15	TRBV11-1	TRBJ2-7	.	TGTGCCAGCAGCTACGCTAGCGGGGGGGCGTACGAGCAGTACTTC	CASSYASGGAYEQYF
.	17	TRBV27	TRBJ1-1	.	TGTGCCAGCAGTTCGGTCCAAGGAGGACAGAGCAACACTGAAGCTTTCTTT	CASSSVQGGQSNTEAFF
.	14	TRBV2	TRBJ2-1	once	TGTGCCAGCAGCGCGGGACAGTACGAGGATGAGCAGTTCTTC	CASSAGQYEDEQFF
.	14	TRBV6-4	TRBJ2-3	.	TGTGCCAGCAGTGACGGGGGGGCTACAGATACGCAGTATTTT	CASSDGGATDTQYF
TRBD1	17	TRBV19	TRBJ1-3	.	TGTGCCAGCCGGGACAGCCCCACCTCACCATACGGAAACACCATATATTTT	CASRDSPTSPYGNTIYF
.	16	TRBV23-1	TRBJ1-2	once	TGCGCCAGCAGTCAATCAAATGGGAGGAGATTCTATGGCTACACCTTC	CASSQSNGRRFYGYTF
TRBD1	15	TRBV13	TRBJ1-1	.	TGTGCCAGCAGCGCTATCCGGGACAGGGGTACTGAAGCTTTCTTT	CASSAIRDRGTEAFF
TRBD1	14	TRBV30	TRBJ1-2	.	TGTGCCTGGAACAGGGGGCGCCTATACTATGGCTACACCTTC	CAWNRGRLYYGYTF
.	13	TRBV6-4	TRBJ2-5	.	TGTGCCAGCAGTGAGACTAGTACGGAGACCCAGTACTTC	CASSETSTETQYF
.	16	TRBV6-4	TRBJ2-6	.	TGTGCCAGCAGTGACGGCAGCGGCTCTGGGGCCAACGTCCTGACTTTC	CASSDGSGSGANVLTF
.	13	TRBV7-3	TRBJ2-3	.	TGTGCCAGCAGCGGGGGGGCCGGAGATACGCAGTATTTT	CASSGGAGDTQYF